What follows describes a single TCR beta chain. The sample is drawn from a study of blood T cell repertoires in COVID-19. Background on the study: Spain, Italy and the United States supplied samples that represented acute and convalescent COVID-19. The analysed material was cDNA or gDNA that came from T cells, B-cell-depleted T cells, or PBMCs.

In germline, CDR1 is MNHEY, CDR2 SVGAGI. The CDR3 length is 16 residues. V was cut by 0 bases and J by 1 base, with 10 bases left in between. The authors' processing: Reference gene primers were amplified, and this amplification served to estimate nucleated cell counts. Assay: immunoSEQ multiplex PCR; the TCRdb copy retains only in-frame clones and omits some. V, J and clone size derive from that table, while D and trimming were established from the DNA sequence. The repertoire holds about 110,000 clones, with over 75% as singletons. The chain couples TRBV6-5 to TRBJ1-3; possibly TRBD1 for D (6 bases). The receptor's source is a woman in her forties or fifties with acute or convalescent COVID-19. Source material: peripheral blood. CDR3 sequence reads: CASSYSKGGSGNTIYF. The CDR3, as DNA: TGTGCCAGCAGTTACTCGAAGGGGGGGTCTGGAAACACCATATATTTT.